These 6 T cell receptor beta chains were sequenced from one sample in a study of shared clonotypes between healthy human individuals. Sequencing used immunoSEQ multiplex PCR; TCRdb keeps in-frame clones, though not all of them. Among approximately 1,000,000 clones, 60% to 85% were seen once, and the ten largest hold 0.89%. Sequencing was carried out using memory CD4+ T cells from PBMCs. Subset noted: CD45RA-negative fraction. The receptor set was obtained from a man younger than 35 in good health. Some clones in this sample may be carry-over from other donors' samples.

DNA for the CDR3: TGTGCCAGCAGCTTTCACACAGATACGCAGTATTTT. Translated, it gives CASSFHTDTQYF. This sequence joins TRBV11-3 and TRBJ2-3; D remains unclear. There are 12 residues in the CDR3. Germline assignment: CDR1 SGHNT and CDR2 YENEEA. The V end was cut by 3 bases, the J end by 2 bases, with 3 bases between.

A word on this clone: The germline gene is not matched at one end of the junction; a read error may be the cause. CDR3 protein: CASSLRGANYSYTF. The CDR3 DNA sequence: TGTGCCAGCAGCTTGCGCGGAGCCAACTATAGCTACACCTTC. The rearrangement links TRBV5-4 to TRBJ1-2; the D is unclear. CDR3 length: 14 amino acids. Germline lookup yields CDR1 SGHNT and CDR2 YYREEE (reference sequence).

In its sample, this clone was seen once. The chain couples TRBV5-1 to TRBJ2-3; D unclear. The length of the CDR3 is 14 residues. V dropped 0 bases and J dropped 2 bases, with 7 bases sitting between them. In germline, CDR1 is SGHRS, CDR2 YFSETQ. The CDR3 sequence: CASSLGGPTDTQYF. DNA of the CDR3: TGCGCCAGCAGCTTGGGGGGTCCCACAGATACGCAGTATTTT.

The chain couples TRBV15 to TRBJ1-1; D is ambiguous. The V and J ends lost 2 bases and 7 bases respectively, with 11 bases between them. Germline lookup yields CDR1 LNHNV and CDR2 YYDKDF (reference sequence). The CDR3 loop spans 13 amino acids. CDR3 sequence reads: CATSRRWRNEAFF. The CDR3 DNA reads TGTGCCACCAGCAGAAGGTGGCGAAATGAAGCTTTCTTT.

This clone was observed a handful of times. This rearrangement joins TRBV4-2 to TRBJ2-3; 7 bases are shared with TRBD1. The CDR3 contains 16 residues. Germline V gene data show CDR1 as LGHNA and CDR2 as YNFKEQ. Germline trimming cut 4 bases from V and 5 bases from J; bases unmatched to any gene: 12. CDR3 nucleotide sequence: TGTGCCAGCAGCCTACAACCTACAGGGGCCGGAGATACGCAGTATTTT. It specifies CASSLQPTGAGDTQYF.

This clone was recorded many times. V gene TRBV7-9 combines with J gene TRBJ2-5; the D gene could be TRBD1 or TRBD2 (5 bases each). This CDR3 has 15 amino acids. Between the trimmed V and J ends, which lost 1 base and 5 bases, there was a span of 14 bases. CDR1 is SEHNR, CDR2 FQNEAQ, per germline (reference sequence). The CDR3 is CASSLGTSEGETQYF. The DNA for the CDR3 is TGTGCCAGCAGCTTAGGGACCAGCGAGGGGGAGACCCAGTACTTC.